This passage covers 27 T cell receptor beta chains from one sample sequenced in a study of CD8 T cells in Susac syndrome. Reverse transcription of roughly 0.5 to 1 ug RNA was performed with random hexamers. TCRdb reprocessed the immunoSEQ multiplex PCR reads via MiXCR and lists one record per CDR3 protein. The sample holds about 250,000 distinct CDR3 sequences; 85% to 95% are singletons and the top ten take 0.065% to 0.08%. Specimen: CD4+ T cells from PBMCs. These receptors all come from a human donor with multiple sclerosis.

The rearrangement links TRBV29-1 to TRBJ1-1; D possibly corresponds to TRBD1 (5 bases). CDR1 is SQVTM and CDR2 is ANQGSEA in the germline V gene. Trimming cost V 4 bases and J 4 bases, with 16 bases left between them. This CDR3 comprises 14 residues. CDR3 sequence: CSVANIGVGTEAFF. CDR3 in DNA: TGCAGCGTTGCTAATATAGGGGTCGGCACTGAAGCTTTCTTT. Full variable domain (outside the CDR3, taken from reference TRBV29-1 and TRBJ1-1): SAVISQKPSRDICQRGTSLTIQCQVDSQVTMMFWYRQQPGQSLTLIATANQGSEATYESGFVIDKFPISRPNLTFSTLTVSNMSPEDSSIYLCSVANIGVGTEAFFGQGTRLTVV.

This chain uses TRBV27 with TRBJ2-2; the match to TRBD2 covers 11 bases. This CDR3 is 20 amino acids long. The ends lost 6 bases at V and 1 base at J; junction bases unmatched: 16. Germline V gene sequence: CDR1 MNHEY, CDR2 SMNVEV (reference sequence). The CDR3 is CASRQRSSGGPLLNTGELFF. DNA for the CDR3: TGTGCCAGCAGGCAACGGTCTAGCGGGGGGCCACTATTGAACACCGGGGAGCTGTTTTTT.

The chain joins TRBV14 to TRBJ1-1; no firm D call. CDR3 size: 13 residues. Trimming removed 5 bases from V and 0 bases from J, with 7 bases in between. Looked up from germline, CDR1 is SGHDN and CDR2 is FVKESK. CDR3 loop: CASSSDMNTEAFF. The CDR3 DNA is TGTGCCAGCAGCTCTGACATGAACACTGAAGCTTTCTTT.

The chain couples TRBV29-1 to TRBJ2-2; D might be TRBD1 (6 bases). CDR3 length equals 15 residues. Trimming removed 1 base at V and 4 bases at J, with 13 bases between. CDR1 is SQVTM, CDR2 ANQGSEA, per germline. CDR3 DNA sequence: TGCAGCGTTGAAGGAGGCAGGGGTAGCACCGGGGAGCTGTTTTTT. Its translation is CSVEGGRGSTGELFF.

J is TRBJ2-5 and V is TRBV19; D is possibly TRBD2 (7 bases). This CDR3 has 14 residues. The ends were cut back, 10 bases at V and 5 bases at J, with 20 bases in the middle. Germline V gene lookup returns CDR1 LNHDA and CDR2 SQIVND (reference sequence). The CDR3 DNA is TGTGCCACGAGCGAAGGGGGAGGGGGGGAGACCCAGTACTTC. It codes for CATSEGGGGETQYF.

The V and J genes are TRBV15 and TRBJ1-6; TRBD1 is a possible D gene (5 bases). Deletions cut 5 bases from V and 0 bases from J, with 11 bases between. CDR1 is LNHNV and CDR2 is YYDKDF in the germline V gene (reference sequence). This CDR3 spans 16 amino acids. The CDR3 loop is CATSGFRDSYNSPLHF. In DNA form, the CDR3 reads TGTGCCACCAGCGGTTTCAGGGACTCCTATAATTCACCCCTCCACTTT.

The V call is TRBV7-6, the J call TRBJ2-5; D gene unclear. The DNA matches TRBJ2-7 better at its end, which makes the J call doubtful. CDR3 length: 14 residues. CDR1 SGHVS and CDR2 FNYEAQ come from the germline V gene. CDR3: CASSLEAVPYEQYF. The CDR3 nucleotides read TGTGCCAGCAGCTTAGAGGCGGTCCCCTACGAGCAGTACTTC.

The V gene is TRBV5-1, the J gene TRBJ2-5; the match to TRBD1 covers 12 bases. V gave up 7 bases and J gave up 5 bases; unmatched junction bases: 12. Germline V gives CDR1 SGHRS, CDR2 YFSETQ. The CDR3 extends over 16 amino acids. CDR3 sequence (DNA): TGCGCCAGCGGAGTTCCGGGACAGGGGGCAACGGAGACCCAGTACTTC. Amino acids: CASGVPGQGATETQYF.

The rearrangement links TRBV28 to TRBJ1-5; D not resolved. The CDR3 covers 16 residues. Germline CDR1 MDHEN, CDR2 SYDVKM. The germline V and J ends were trimmed by 5 bases and 1 base, with 15 bases remaining between them. CDR3 amino acids: CASSVPSGVSNQPQHF. Here the CDR3 DNA reads TGTGCCAGCAGTGTACCCTCCGGGGTAAGCAATCAGCCCCAGCATTTT. Using reference TRBV28 and TRBJ1-5 for the parts outside the CDR3, the full variable domain is DVKVTQSSRYLVKRTGEKVFLECVQDMDHENMFWYRQDPGLGLRLIYFSYDVKMKEKGDIPEGYSVSREKKERFSLILESASTNQTSMYLCASSVPSGVSNQPQHFGDGTRLSIL.

This sequence joins TRBV24-1 and TRBJ2-5; TRBD1 agrees at 10 bases. V was pared by 3 bases and J by 5 bases, with 8 bases of the junction left unmatched. This CDR3 region has 16 residues. Germline V gene data show CDR1 as KGHDR and CDR2 as SFDVKD. The CDR3 reads CATSDTDRGLAETQYF. CDR3 sequence (DNA): TGTGCCACCAGTGATACTGACAGGGGGCTCGCGGAGACCCAGTACTTC.

The rearrangement links TRBV29-1 to TRBJ1-2, with D possibly TRBD1 on 5 matching bases. Per the germline V gene, CDR1 is SQVTM and CDR2 is ANQGSEA. Trimming stripped 5 bases from V and 4 bases from J, with 14 bases between. The CDR3 loop spans 13 amino acids. The CDR3 sequence is CSVISGGVYGYTF. CDR3 coding DNA: TGCAGCGTTATTAGTGGGGGGGTCTATGGCTACACCTTC.

This clonotype turned up a few times. In DNA, the CDR3 is TGCAGCGTTGGGCGGGACGGCACTACCTACGAGCAGTACTTC. Translation: CSVGRDGTTYEQYF. The chain carries TRBV29-1 and TRBJ2-7, with D perhaps matching TRBD2 (6 bases). V gave up 4 bases and J gave up 2 bases, with 15 bases separating them. The CDR3 consists of 14 residues. The germline CDR1 and CDR2 sequences are SQVTM and ANQGSEA.

This chain joins TRBV7-3 and TRBJ2-2; D unresolved. The CDR3 is 16 residues long. The V and J ends lost 5 bases and 3 bases respectively, with 16 bases between them. Germline V CDR1 and CDR2: SGHTA, FQGTGA. The chain's CDR3 is CASSPRVGWDTGELFF. CDR3 sequence (DNA): TGTGCCAGCAGCCCCAGAGTGGGCTGGGACACCGGGGAGCTGTTTTTT.

The chain uses TRBV29-1 and TRBJ2-5; 7 positions match TRBD2. Looked up from germline, CDR1 is SQVTM and CDR2 is ANQGSEA. V dropped 8 bases and J dropped 1; count of bases not matched to a gene: 7. This CDR3 has 13 residues. The CDR3 protein is CSSGPSGQETQYF. CDR3 bases: TGCAGCTCCGGCCCTAGCGGCCAAGAGACCCAGTACTTC.

V is TRBV7-3 and J is TRBJ2-1; 8 bases are shared with TRBD2. The CDR3 is 15 amino acids. The junction had 15 bases not matched to a gene; V was cut back by 5 bases and J by 12 bases. Germline V lookup: CDR1 SGHTA, CDR2 FQGTGA. CDR3 sequence: CASSPQRGGEYRQFF. The CDR3 DNA is TGTGCCAGCAGCCCCCAACGGGGGGGCGAGTACAGGCAGTTCTTC. The complete variable domain, with remaining parts taken from reference TRBV7-3 and TRBJ2-1, reads GAGVSQTPSNKVTEKGKYVELRCDPISGHTALYWYRQSLGQGPEFLIYFQGTGAADDSGLPNDRFFAVRPEGSVSTLKIQRTERGDSAVYLCASSPQRGGEYRQFFGPGTRLTVL.

The J gene is TRBJ2-7, the V gene TRBV23-1; possibly TRBD1 or TRBD2 for D (6 bases each). TRBV23-1 is an ORF; its function is uncertain. This CDR3 is 15 amino acids long. V dropped 6 bases and J dropped 0 bases, with 15 bases sitting between them. The DNA for the CDR3 is TGCGCCAGCAGCTTATCGGGGGCTAACTCCTACGAGCAGTACGTC. Translated: CASSLSGANSYEQYV.

V and J are TRBV5-1 and TRBJ2-1; TRBD2 matches at 9 bases. Losses at the gene ends were 4 bases for V and 9 bases for J; bases not matched to a gene: 11. The V gene's germline CDR1 is SGHRS and CDR2 YFSETQ. The CDR3 has 15 residues. CDR3 amino acids: CASSILAGPESEQFF. CDR3 coding DNA: TGCGCCAGCAGCATACTAGCGGGCCCAGAAAGTGAGCAGTTCTTC.

On this clonotype itself: A read error may produce the germline difference seen at one junction end. The gene calls are TRBV2 and TRBJ1-4; D is unclear. CDR1 and CDR2 from the germline V gene are SNHLY and FYNNEI. The CDR3 runs to 13 residues. The CDR3 DNA is TGTTCCAGCAGCCTAGACCTTAATGAAAAACTGTTTTTT. Protein sequence: CSSSLDLNEKLFF.

The V gene is TRBV11-2, the J gene TRBJ1-5; 9 bases fit TRBD1. CDR3 size: 15 residues. J was trimmed by 3 bases and V by 0 bases; bases with no gene match: 0. Germline assignment: CDR1 SGHAT and CDR2 FQNNGV. The CDR3: CASSLEQGANQPQHF. CDR3 DNA: TGTGCCAGCAGCTTAGAACAGGGGGCCAATCAGCCCCAGCATTTT.

This sequence joins TRBV3-1 and TRBJ1-2; 8 positions match TRBD1. This CDR3 is 13 amino acids long. The V gene's germline CDR1 is LGHDT and CDR2 YNNKEL (reference sequence). The junction had 3 bases not matched to a gene; V was cut back by 3 bases and J by 6 bases. This CDR3 is CASSQDRADGYTF. The DNA for the CDR3 is TGTGCCAGCAGCCAGGACAGGGCAGATGGCTACACCTTC.

V gene TRBV5-5 combines with J gene TRBJ1-6; TRBD1 is a possible D gene (5 bases). Germline V CDR1 and CDR2: SGHKS, YYEKEE (reference sequence). The ends were cut back, 3 bases at V and 4 bases at J, with 17 bases in the middle. The CDR3 spans 17 residues. CDR3 sequence reads: CASSSTIGTGYNSPLHF. The CDR3 DNA is TGTGCCAGCAGCTCCACCATAGGGACGGGGTATAATTCACCCCTCCACTTT.

The V call is TRBV11-1, the J call TRBJ2-7, with D unresolved. Trimming cost V 4 bases and J 6 bases, with 13 bases left between them. The CDR3 contains 13 residues. Germline V lookup: CDR1 SGHAT, CDR2 FQDESV (reference sequence). CDR3 sequence reads: CASSYRRVGEQYV. The CDR3 nucleotides are TGTGCCAGCAGCTATCGTAGGGTTGGCGAGCAGTACGTC.

The chain is built from TRBV5-5 and TRBJ2-5; TRBD2 matches 8 bases. Germline CDR1 SGHKS, CDR2 YYEKEE (reference sequence). Trimming took 4 bases from V and 5 from J; bases not matched to a gene: 10. The CDR3 contains 15 residues. The CDR3, as DNA: TGTGCCAGCAGCCCCGTAGCGGGGCCTCGGGAGACCCAGTACTTC. It yields the protein CASSPVAGPRETQYF.

The chain links TRBV5-4 to TRBJ1-1; 7 bases match TRBD1. The trim removed 0 bases at V and 0 bases at J, leaving 8 bases unmatched. Looked up from germline, CDR1 is SGHNT and CDR2 is YYREEE (reference sequence). CDR3 length equals 17 residues. The CDR3 bases are TGTGCCAGCAGCTTGGGGGGTCCTACAGGGGTGAACACTGAAGCTTTCTTT. The encoded protein is CASSLGGPTGVNTEAFF.

The chain joins TRBV4-1 to TRBJ2-3; D not certain. The CDR3 runs 15 residues. V was clipped by 2 bases and J by 3 bases, with 12 bases between them. The germline V gene encodes CDR1 MGHRA and CDR2 YSYEKL. The CDR3: CASSQIQTATDTQYF. CDR3 sequence (DNA): TGCGCCAGCAGCCAAATTCAAACAGCGACAGATACGCAGTATTTT.

This rearrangement joins TRBV5-1 to TRBJ1-4; D gene unclear. In germline, CDR1 is SGHRS, CDR2 YFSETQ. The CDR3 totals 13 residues. The V end lost 0 bases, the J end lost 9 bases, and 9 bases lay between the germline ends. CDR3 loop: CASSLGGGQKLFF. The CDR3 DNA sequence: TGCGCCAGCAGCTTGGGCGGAGGACAAAAACTGTTTTTT.

The chain uses TRBV12-3 or TRBV12-4 and TRBJ1-2; D not resolved. The CDR3 consists of 11 residues. V gave up 3 bases and J gave up 8 bases, with 7 bases separating them. Here the CDR3 reads CASSFSQGYTF. CDR3 DNA: TGTGCCAGCAGTTTTTCCCAGGGCTACACCTTC.